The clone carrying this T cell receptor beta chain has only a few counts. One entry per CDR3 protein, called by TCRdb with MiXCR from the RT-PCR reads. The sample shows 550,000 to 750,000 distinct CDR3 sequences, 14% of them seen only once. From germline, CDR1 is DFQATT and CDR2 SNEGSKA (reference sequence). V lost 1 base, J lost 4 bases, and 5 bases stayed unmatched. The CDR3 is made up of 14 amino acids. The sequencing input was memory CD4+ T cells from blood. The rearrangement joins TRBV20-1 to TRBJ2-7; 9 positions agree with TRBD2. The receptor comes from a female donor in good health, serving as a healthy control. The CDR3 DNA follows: TGCAGTGCTAGAGGGGCGGGAGGGCCATACGAGCAGTACTTC. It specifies CSARGAGGPYEQYF.